Included here is one T cell receptor (beta chain) sequence, with context. Its antigen is currently unknown. Documented treatment: approximately 9-day PBMC culture with coronavirus spike peptide pools or control peptides (ViraFEST assay). ViraFEST used peptide pools to expand antigen-specific T cells before TCR sequencing. The data were taken from a study of vaccination and CD4 T cells after COVID-19. Sequencing of DNA taken from cultured CD4+ T cells relied on the Oncomine TCR Beta short-read assay. A single record per CDR3 protein comes from TCRdb applying MiXCR to the PCR reads. The sample yields about 16,000 distinct CDR3 sequences, just under 55% seen once. V lost 1 base and J 4 bases, leaving 13 bases between the germline ends. The V gene's germline CDR1 is LNHDA and CDR2 SQIVND (reference sequence). There are 15 residues in the CDR3.

The receptor was derived from a human donor who had recovered from COVID-19. Sample: CD4+ T cells from blood, cultured in vitro. This chain joins TRBV19 and TRBJ1-1; no clear D. The CDR3: CASSIGVWEPTEAFF. The CDR3 nucleotides read TGTGCCAGTAGTATAGGGGTGTGGGAGCCCACTGAAGCTTTCTTT.